Below are 14 T cell receptor beta chains sequenced from a single sample in a study of blood T cell repertoires in COVID-19. Repertoires were generated with immunoSEQ multiplex PCR, while TCRdb's copy carries only in-frame clones and drops some. The sample records about 46,000 clones, more than 75% being singletons. Sequencing was performed on peripheral blood. The receptors derive from a human donor in a cohort sampled during active COVID-19.

This sequence joins TRBV4-1 and TRBJ1-4; TRBD1 agrees at 10 bases. J gave up 2 bases and V 4 bases, and 4 bases lay outside the gene matches. The length of the CDR3 is 16 residues. The V gene's germline CDR1 is MGHRA and CDR2 YSYEKL. The CDR3 bases are TGCGCCAGCAGCCTGCGACAGGGGGCGACTAATGAAAAACTGTTTTTT. Translating it yields CASSLRQGATNEKLFF.

The chain employs TRBV27 and TRBJ2-5; 7 nucleotides align to TRBD2. The CDR3 consists of 17 residues. Germline V gene sequence: CDR1 MNHEY, CDR2 SMNVEV (reference sequence). Losses at the gene ends were 6 bases for V and 5 bases for J; bases not matched to a gene: 18. The CDR3 nucleotides read TGTGCCAGCAGGAGGGAGGGTATGTCCCCAAGTTGGGAGACCCAGTACTTC. Its protein product is CASRREGMSPSWETQYF.

The chain has TRBV11-2 and TRBJ2-7, with 10 bases identical to TRBD2. The CDR3 loop spans 15 amino acids. Per germline, CDR1 SGHAT and CDR2 FQNNGV. The junction had 6 bases not matched to a gene; V was cut back by 4 bases and J by 3 bases. The CDR3, as DNA: TGTGCCAGCAGCTCTGGGACTAGCGAGAACTACGAGCAGTACTTC. This translates into CASSSGTSENYEQYF. Full variable domain (rest looked up from reference TRBV11-2 and TRBJ2-7): EAGVAQSPRYKIIEKRQSVAFWCNPISGHATLYWYQQILGQGPKLLIQFQNNGVVDDSQLPKDRFSAERLKGVDSTLKIQPAKLEDSAVYLCASSSGTSENYEQYFGPGTRLTVT.

This sequence joins TRBV27 and TRBJ2-7; 7 bases match TRBD2. CDR1 is MNHEY, CDR2 SMNVEV, per germline (reference sequence). J was trimmed by 9 bases and V by 1 base; bases with no gene match: 15. The CDR3 runs to 16 residues. The CDR3 region is CASSLFSPSGNLGQYF. CDR3 bases: TGTGCCAGCAGTTTATTCAGCCCTAGCGGTAATTTGGGGCAGTACTTC.

This CDR3 is CASSLKTGALSTGELFF. For the CDR3, the DNA is TGTGCCAGCAGCCTAAAAACAGGGGCCCTATCCACCGGGGAGCTGTTTTTT. The rearrangement links TRBV14 to TRBJ2-2; 7 nucleotides line up with TRBD1. The trim removed 4 bases at V and 4 bases at J, leaving 12 bases unmatched. The CDR3 totals 17 residues. CDR1 and CDR2 (germline): SGHDN, FVKESK.

The CDR3 coding sequence is TGTGCCAGCAGCTTGGGGACAGGTAGGAACGAGCAGTACTTC. Amino acids: CASSLGTGRNEQYF. The chain has TRBV5-5 and TRBJ2-7; 7 bases fit TRBD1. CDR3 size: 14 residues. The V gene's germline CDR1 is SGHKS and CDR2 YYEKEE (reference sequence). After removal of 0 bases from V and 5 bases from J, the junction contained 5 bases not matched to a gene. Using reference TRBV5-5 and TRBJ2-7 for the parts outside the CDR3, the full variable domain is DAGVTQSPTHLIKTRGQQVTLRCSPISGHKSVSWYQQVLGQGPQFIFQYYEKEERGRGNFPDRFSARQFPNYSSELNVNALLLGDSALYLCASSLGTGRNEQYFGPGTRLTVT.

V usage is TRBV5-5 and J usage is TRBJ2-1, with TRBD1 identical over 8 bases. The CDR3 runs to 14 residues. CDR1 is SGHKS and CDR2 is YYEKEE in the germline V gene (reference sequence). V was clipped by 4 bases and J by 6 bases; unmatched bases: 6. The CDR3 loop is CASSHGQGGNEQFF. The CDR3 DNA follows: TGTGCCAGCAGCCATGGACAGGGTGGCAATGAGCAGTTCTTC.

This clone has only one observation. CDR3 protein: CASTPLPSLRTYEQYF. CDR3 DNA: TGTGCCAGCACCCCACTACCGAGCCTTCGAACCTACGAGCAGTACTTC. The chain links TRBV2 to TRBJ2-7; D unresolved. The CDR3 loop spans 16 amino acids. The germline V and J ends were trimmed by 7 bases and 2 bases, with 21 bases remaining between them. The germline CDR1 and CDR2 sequences are SNHLY and FYNNEI. Full variable domain (outside the CDR3, taken from reference TRBV2 and TRBJ2-7): EPEVTQTPSHQVTQMGQEVILRCVPISNHLYFYWYRQILGQKVEFLVSFYNNEISEKSEIFDDQFSVERPDGSNFTLKIRSTKLEDSAMYFCASTPLPSLRTYEQYFGPGTRLTVT.

The chain has TRBV10-3 and TRBJ2-7, with D perhaps matching TRBD1 (6 bases). The CDR3 consists of 13 residues. CDR1 and CDR2 from the germline V gene are ENHRY and SYGVKD. V was cut by 10 bases and J by 0 bases, with 13 bases left in between. CDR3 in DNA: TGTGCCACCGGACAGTTCCACTCCTACGAGCAGTACTTC. Translated, it gives CATGQFHSYEQYF.

The chain couples TRBV6-4 to TRBJ2-5; D remains ambiguous. V was clipped by 4 bases and J by 2 bases, with 14 bases between them. This CDR3 region has 15 residues. Per germline, CDR1 MRHNA and CDR2 SNTAGT. The CDR3 sequence is CASSGGRRVQETQYF. The CDR3 nucleotides read TGTGCCAGCAGTGGAGGCCGCCGCGTACAAGAGACCCAGTACTTC.

J is TRBJ2-7 and V is TRBV7-9; D not resolved. The CDR3 consists of 14 residues. The V gene lost 5 bases and the J gene lost 2 bases, with 13 bases spanning the gap. Germline V gene lookup returns CDR1 SEHNR and CDR2 FQNEAQ (reference sequence). The CDR3 protein is CASSPQPETYEQYF. The CDR3 DNA reads TGTGCCAGCAGCCCACAGCCTGAAACCTACGAGCAGTACTTC.

Details on this clone: Other DNA sequences in this sample translate to the same CDR3. The CDR3 is CASSFSPYEQYF. The DNA of the CDR3 is TGTGCCAGCAGCTTCTCTCCCTACGAGCAGTACTTC. J is TRBJ2-7 and V is TRBV7-9; D gene unclear. Germline CDR1 and CDR2: SEHNR and FQNEAQ (reference sequence). Trimming stripped 3 bases from V and 2 bases from J, with 5 bases between. CDR3 size: 12 residues.

The V call is TRBV9, the J call TRBJ1-2, with D possibly being TRBD1 (5 bases). Germline CDR1 and CDR2: SGDLS and YYNGEE. V was pared by 0 bases and J by 5 bases, with 11 bases between. CDR3 length: 14 amino acids. CDR3 region: CASSVARGDYGYTF. The CDR3 bases are TGTGCCAGCAGCGTAGCTCGGGGGGATTATGGCTACACCTTC.

The chain combines TRBV7-9 with TRBJ2-5; 11 bases fit TRBD2. From germline, CDR1 is SEHNR and CDR2 FQNEAQ (reference sequence). V lost 3 bases, J lost 1 base, and 4 bases stayed unmatched. The CDR3 is 16 amino acids. CDR3 loop: CASSFFLAGGQETQYF. CDR3 bases: TGTGCCAGCAGCTTCTTCCTAGCGGGGGGCCAAGAGACCCAGTACTTC.